This section outlines one TCR beta chain sequence together with its context. In this sample, this clonotype turned up many times. The specificity of this receptor is unknown. Qualities for individual bases were not recorded, and no much larger clone is one base off. The data are from a study of identical twins (dated by TCRdb to the mid-2010s). Regarding the study in general: To test whether fetal clonotypes persist, the study used deep sequencing on TCR alpha and beta repertoires from monozygotic twins, unrelated adults of various ages, and cord blood. To rule out contamination, the twin experiments were replicated at different times with different library preparation protocols. General findings and caveats noted by the study authors: Fewer insertions were carried by abundant cord blood beta clonotypes, a similar but weaker trend appeared in young adult naive repertoires, and no such trend appeared in memory repertoires. The excess sharing between twins in beta out-of-frame sequences was weaker because fewer shared sequences reduced the signal-to-noise ratio. Zero-insertion analyses could be partly confounded by invariant T cells such as MAIT and iNKT, though diverse VJ usage argued against such confounding for most clonotypes. In monozygotic twins, recombination models systematically underestimated out-of-frame TCR alpha sharing, but the models matched the sharing seen between unrelated individuals. Out-of-frame TCR alpha sequences shared between twins showed an excess of low generation-probability sequences compared with coincidental sharing between unrelated individuals. Because the same donors could not be followed over many years, conclusions were based on cross-sectional statistical analysis.

All donors were healthy Caucasians. Three pairs of female monozygotic twins, all aged about 18 to 29 years, made up the twin cohort. Peripheral blood mononuclear cells were the source from which RNA for the TCR libraries was isolated. Library preparation used 5' RACE. This sample was sequenced with an Illumina HiSeq 2000. Template switching added a universal primer binding site, and the final cDNA carried a unique molecular identifier that allowed TCR cDNA molecules to be counted accurately. First-strand cDNA for TCR alpha and beta chains was synthesized from specific primers in the conserved constant-segment region. To control for contamination, each cDNA library was double barcoded with a SMART-Mk sample barcode plus Illumina barcodes. TruSeq adapter sequences, together with Illumina sample barcodes, were added in two successive PCR steps. The TCR alpha and beta cDNA libraries were sequenced on the Illumina HiSeq platform using custom primers. The source study handled its data this way. MiGEC was used to process raw reads and extract unique molecular identifiers, and MiXCR was used to find CDR3 positions. Recombination models were inferred per individual with the repgenHMM and IGoR tools using an EM algorithm. The analysis of shared clonotypes was done with the tcR package in R, with sharing normalized by the product of cloneset sizes. To study raw recombination without the effects of thymic and clonal selection, out-of-frame nonproductive sequences were analyzed. TCRdb handled the public reads itself, with Q25 trimming in fastp and clone calling in MiXCR, and kept productive beta chains. Identical CDR3 protein sequences are pooled into one entry, listed with their most common genes and DNA. The authors' filters were not applied to this entry. This sample gives 650,000 to 750,000 distinct CDR3 sequences in total; 21% of them show up just once. In total, the top ten clones hold 4% to 5.5% of the sample.

Germline trimming amounts to 0 bases on V and 1 base on J, with 4 as the count of junction bases outside the gene matches. Reading the germline V gene gives CDR1 ENHRY and CDR2 SYGVKD. The CDR3 starts with the cysteine, ends with the phenylalanine, and has 16 residues. The CDR3 DNA has 48 bases and is translated from base 1. These sequences were also reported in another study, on T cells expressing NK-cell markers. The second paper states: Three sorted T-cell subsets (CD3+CD56+NKG2C+, CD3+CD56+NKG2C- and CD3+CD56-NKG2C+) from about 8 donors had their TCR beta-chain repertoires profiled. Among the eight sequenced donors, seven were HCMV-seropositive and one was HCMV-seronegative. In several experiments an anti-gammadeltaTCR antibody was added to restrict sorting to alphabetaTCR-expressing T cells. In a handful of donors, the dominant CD3+CD56+NKG2C+ clonotypes were found to rank among the top 10 CD8+ clonotypes and to make up roughly 1.0-8% of CD8+ T cells. Those dominant clonotypes were again the most abundant among CD3+CD56-NKG2C+ cells in a handful of donors, at about 28.3-60.1%. It remained unclear whether the expanded NKG2C-expressing T cell clones were specific for HCMV antigens. The study sequenced eight donors, all healthy volunteers chosen at random: three men and five women. A commercial ELISA kit detecting HCMV-specific IgG in serum was used to determine HCMV serostatus. Bulk peripheral blood T-cell repertoires were additionally sequenced from unsorted PBMC for 5 or 6 donors. MIGEC handled demultiplexing of the reads and grouping by UMI, while MiTCR was used to assemble and quantify clonotypes. To exclude erroneous sequences, only TCR cDNA sequences supported by at least two reads were retained. The tcR package was used for downstream repertoire analysis, and clonotypes were matched across fractions by CDR3 nucleotide sequence plus V segment. VDJmatch was used to annotate antigen specificity against VDJdb, with one amino acid substitution in CDR3 permitted.

The receptor comes from a woman aged 18 to 35 in good health. Rearrangement joined TRBV10-3 to TRBJ2-5; the central 8 bases match TRBD2. The specimen sequenced was PBMCs. The CDR3 reads CAISESRGGTQETQYF. The nucleotide sequence reads as follows: TGTGCCATCAGTGAGTCACGGGGGGGGACCCAAGAGACCCAGTACTTC.